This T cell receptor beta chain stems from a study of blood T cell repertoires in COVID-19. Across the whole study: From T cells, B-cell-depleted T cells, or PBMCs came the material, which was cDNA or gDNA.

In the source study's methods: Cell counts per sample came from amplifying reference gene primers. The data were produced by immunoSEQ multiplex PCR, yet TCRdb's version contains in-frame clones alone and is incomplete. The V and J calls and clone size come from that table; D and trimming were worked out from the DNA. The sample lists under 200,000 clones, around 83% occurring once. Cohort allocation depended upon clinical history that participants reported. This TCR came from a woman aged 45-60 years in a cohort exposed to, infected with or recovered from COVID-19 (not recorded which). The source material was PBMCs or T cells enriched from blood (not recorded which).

CDR3 sequence reads: CASSTPITGSYGYTF. CDR3 sequence (DNA): TGTGCCAGCAGCACTCCGATTACAGGGTCATATGGCTACACCTTC. The chain joins TRBV5-4 to TRBJ1-2, with D possibly being TRBD1 (6 bases). This CDR3 contains 15 residues. Trimming took 4 bases from V and 5 from J, leaving 18 bases between them. Per the germline V gene, CDR1 is SGHNT and CDR2 is YYREEE (reference sequence).